These 8 T cell receptor beta chains share one sample of origin, sequenced in a study of blood T cell repertoires in COVID-19. Assay: immunoSEQ multiplex PCR; the TCRdb copy retains only in-frame clones and omits some. The sample shows approximately 25,000 clones, 84% of them seen only once. The sample comprised peripheral blood. These receptors were taken from a woman of 80 years or more with acute or convalescent COVID-19.

This clone came up once. V gene TRBV7-9 combines with J gene TRBJ1-1; D possibly corresponds to TRBD1 (6 bases). Trimming shortened V by 3 bases and J by 10 bases, and 18 bases separated the two germline ends. Germline CDR1 is SEHNR and CDR2 is FQNEAQ (reference sequence). This CDR3 contains 14 residues. CDR3 nucleotide sequence: TGTGCCAGCAGCTTCCGGGACAAGGGACCCGCAGCTTTCTTT. Protein sequence: CASSFRDKGPAAFF.

This clone was recorded only once. The chain carries TRBV28 and TRBJ1-6, with 9 bases identical to TRBD1. Per germline, CDR1 MDHEN and CDR2 SYDVKM. This CDR3 spans 16 amino acids. The V and J ends lost 4 bases and 7 bases, in that order; junction bases with no gene match: 8. The CDR3 here is CASSSGTGGHNSPLHF. The CDR3 nucleotides are TGTGCCAGCAGTTCGGGAACAGGGGGCCACAATTCACCCCTCCACTTT.

The rearrangement joins TRBV27 to TRBJ2-7; TRBD1 agrees at 11 bases. V shed 2 bases, J shed 9 bases, and the junction held 9 bases outside the gene matches. Per the germline V gene, CDR1 is MNHEY and CDR2 is SMNVEV (reference sequence). The CDR3 length is 15 residues. The CDR3 region is CASSLPGTGGRVQYF. CDR3 in DNA: TGTGCCAGCAGTTTACCTGGGACAGGGGGTCGGGTGCAGTACTTC.

The chain employs TRBV5-1 and TRBJ1-4; 7 nucleotides agree with TRBD1. The germline V gene encodes CDR1 SGHRS and CDR2 YFSETQ. V lost 4 bases to trimming and J lost 2 bases; unmatched junction nucleotides: 2. The CDR3 has 14 amino acids. The CDR3 coding sequence is TGCGCCAGCAGCCAGACAGGGACTAATGAAAAACTGTTTTTT. Translated: CASSQTGTNEKLFF.

The chain joins TRBV5-1 to TRBJ2-7; D is perhaps TRBD2 (5 bases). CDR1 is SGHRS, CDR2 YFSETQ, per germline. Trimming shortened V by 0 bases and J by 3 bases, and 13 bases separated the two germline ends. The length of the CDR3 is 15 residues. CDR3 sequence (DNA): TGCGCCAGCAGCTTGGAGAACAGAAGCGGCTACGAGCAGTACTTC. Translated, it gives CASSLENRSGYEQYF.

V usage is TRBV15 and J usage is TRBJ2-7, with 11 bases aligning to TRBD1. The CDR3 runs to 15 residues. V lost 2 bases to trimming and J lost 3 bases; unmatched junction nucleotides: 3. The germline CDR1 and CDR2 sequences are LNHNV and YYDKDF (reference sequence). Here the CDR3 reads CATSRPGTGGYEQYF. DNA of the CDR3: TGTGCCACCAGCAGACCCGGGACAGGGGGCTACGAGCAGTACTTC.

This sequence joins TRBV6-5 and TRBJ2-7; tentative D call: TRBD1 (5 bases). The V end lost 11 bases, the J end lost 2 bases, and 10 bases lay between the germline ends. The CDR3 length is 11 residues. Germline CDR1 MNHEY, CDR2 SVGAGI. The CDR3 protein is CASQGAYEQYF. The DNA of the CDR3 is TGTGCCTCCCAAGGGGCCTACGAGCAGTACTTC.

This sequence joins TRBV3-1 (or the pseudogene TRBV3-2) and TRBJ1-6, with D possibly matching TRBD1 (5 bases). The CDR3 totals 15 residues. V gave up 7 bases and J gave up 0 bases, with 10 bases separating them. CDR1 LGHDT and CDR2 YNNKEL come from the germline V gene (reference sequence). CDR3 protein: CASTRGSSYNSPLHF. CDR3 DNA: TGTGCCAGCACCCGGGGGAGCTCCTATAATTCACCCCTCCACTTT.